The next 28 T cell receptor beta chains were all read from a single sample in a study of Ad26.COV2.S vaccination and SARS-CoV-2 variants. Data came from immunoSEQ multiplex PCR; TCRdb stores just in-frame clones and leaves some out. The sample carries about 460,000 clones, 80% to 90% recorded once. The treatment was: some 20 received Ad26.COV2.S at low or high dose, single or two shots; roughly five received placebo; per-sample allocation not given. Samples came from day 63 after the first vaccine or placebo injection. The sample consisted of peripheral blood, taken in a trial of Ad26.COV2.S vaccine versus placebo. All receptors come from a person between 18 and 59 years old who received the Ad26.COV2.S COVID-19 vaccine or a placebo.

This rearrangement joins TRBV2 to TRBJ1-6, with D uncertain. Deletions cut 6 bases from V and 5 bases from J, with 11 bases between. The CDR3 runs to 14 residues. Germline V gives CDR1 SNHLY, CDR2 FYNNEI. The CDR3, as DNA: TGTGCCAGCAGGCCAGGACGCGATAATTCACCCCTCCACTTT. Translation: CASRPGRDNSPLHF.

The rearrangement uses TRBV5-1 and TRBJ1-6; TRBD1 aligns across 7 bases. In germline, CDR1 is SGHRS, CDR2 YFSETQ. The length of the CDR3 is 15 residues. J was trimmed by 4 bases and V by 3 bases; bases with no gene match: 4. The CDR3 protein is CASSSGTAYNSPLHF. For the CDR3, the DNA is TGCGCCAGCAGCTCAGGGACAGCTTATAATTCACCCCTCCACTTT.

The chain employs TRBV9 and TRBJ2-3, with D tentatively TRBD2 (6 bases). CDR1 SGDLS and CDR2 YYNGEE come from the germline V gene. The length of the CDR3 is 16 residues. The V end lost 3 bases, the J end lost 0 bases, and 14 bases lay between the germline ends. CDR3 residues: CASSGGVQFSTDTQYF. CDR3 nucleotide sequence: TGTGCCAGCAGCGGGGGGGTTCAATTTAGCACAGATACGCAGTATTTT.

V usage is TRBV30 and J usage is TRBJ2-1, with a weak D call TRBD2 (6 bases). The CDR3 is made up of 12 amino acids. CDR1 is GTSNPN and CDR2 is SVGIG in the germline V gene (reference sequence). V lost 3 bases and J 4 bases, leaving 7 bases between the germline ends. The CDR3 spells CAWRGGYNEQFF. The CDR3 bases are TGTGCCTGGAGGGGGGGATACAATGAGCAGTTCTTC.

The V and J genes are TRBV5-4 and TRBJ1-1; possibly TRBD1 for D (6 bases). Germline V gene lookup returns CDR1 SGHNT and CDR2 YYREEE (reference sequence). Trimming pared 6 bases from V and 1 base from J, leaving 10 bases between. CDR3 length: 13 residues. This CDR3 reads CASNSQGNTEAFF. CDR3 in DNA: TGTGCCAGCAACTCACAGGGGAACACTGAAGCTTTCTTT.

This chain connects TRBV25-1 to TRBJ2-1; TRBD2 agrees at 8 bases. CDR3 size: 15 residues. V lost 6 bases and J lost 4; bases outside the gene matches: 8. Germline lookup yields CDR1 MGHDK and CDR2 SYGVNS. The CDR3 nucleotides are TGTGCCAGCAGCTATAGAGCGGGAGCGTACAATGAGCAGTTCTTC. This gives the protein CASSYRAGAYNEQFF.

As to this clone: This CDR3 is also generated by other DNA sequences in the sample. The CDR3 is CAISESTGGNQPQHF. CDR3 nucleotides: TGTGCCATCAGTGAGTCGACAGGCGGGAATCAGCCCCAGCATTTT. V and J are TRBV10-3 and TRBJ1-5, with D possibly TRBD1 on 6 matching bases. V was pared by 0 bases and J by 4 bases, with 10 bases between. The CDR3 runs 15 residues. Per the germline V gene, CDR1 is ENHRY and CDR2 is SYGVKD.

The chain carries TRBV4-2 and TRBJ1-1; D is possibly TRBD1 (6 bases). The V end was cut by 0 bases, the J end by 0 bases, with 20 bases between. The CDR3 sequence is 19 residues long. Germline assignment: CDR1 LGHNA and CDR2 YNFKEQ. In DNA form, the CDR3 reads TGTGCCAGCAGCCAAGATCCTAACCGAATGCAGGGGATGAACACTGAAGCTTTCTTT. Encoded protein: CASSQDPNRMQGMNTEAFF.

The genes are TRBV9 and TRBJ1-3; the D is unclear. V dropped 3 bases and J dropped 0 bases, with 4 bases sitting between them. The CDR3 extends over 13 amino acids. Per germline, CDR1 SGDLS and CDR2 YYNGEE. The CDR3: CASSANSGNTIYF. The CDR3 region has the DNA TGTGCCAGCAGCGCCAACTCTGGAAACACCATATATTTT.

The genes are TRBV4-1 and TRBJ1-1; D is perhaps TRBD1 (6 bases). This CDR3 is 16 amino acids long. CDR1 is MGHRA and CDR2 is YSYEKL in the germline V gene. Trimming left V 1 base short and J 7 bases short, with 19 bases between. The CDR3 DNA reads as TGCGCCAGCAGCCAAGCCCCCGGACAGCGCTCCCTTGAAGCTTTCTTT. Translation gives CASSQAPGQRSLEAFF.

The chain carries TRBV9 and TRBJ1-4; D unclear. Trimming removed 3 bases from V and 2 bases from J, with 2 bases in between. Germline CDR1 and CDR2: SGDLS and YYNGEE. The CDR3 has 12 residues. The CDR3 nucleotides read TGTGCCAGCAGCGCTACTAATGAAAAACTGTTTTTT. Protein: CASSATNEKLFF.

For the CDR3, the DNA is TGCGCCAGCAGCCAAGATCTTTCGCTGACAGCCGAAAATCAGCCCCAGCATTTT. The encoded protein is CASSQDLSLTAENQPQHF. The chain recombines TRBV4-1 with TRBJ1-5; D is possibly TRBD1 (5 bases). Germline V gene sequence: CDR1 MGHRA, CDR2 YSYEKL. The CDR3 is 18 residues long. Trimming shortened V by 0 bases and J by 4 bases, and 19 bases separated the two germline ends.

The chain uses TRBV18 and TRBJ1-3; 8 bases are a match to TRBD1. Germline assignment: CDR1 KGHSH and CDR2 LQKENI. The J segment lost 2 bases and the V segment lost 4 bases, leaving 4 bases of the junction unmatched. CDR3 length: 15 residues. This CDR3 reads CASSRQGATGNTIYF. The CDR3 DNA sequence: TGTGCCAGCTCACGGCAGGGGGCTACTGGAAACACCATATATTTT.

The chain is built from TRBV7-2 and TRBJ2-3; 9 bases align to TRBD2. V lost 5 bases, J lost 6 bases, and 15 bases stayed unmatched. Germline V gives CDR1 SGHTA, CDR2 FQGNSA. The CDR3 covers 17 residues. DNA for the CDR3: TGTGCCAGCAGCCCCCGGAACAAGCGGGGGGTCGGGGATACGCAGTATTTT. It encodes CASSPRNKRGVGDTQYF.

This chain links TRBV4-3 with TRBJ2-1, with TRBD2 as a possible D gene (5 bases). CDR3 length: 13 residues. The germline V gene has CDR1 LGHNA and CDR2 YSLEER. V was trimmed by 8 bases and J by 5 bases, leaving 13 bases between them. The CDR3 loop reads CASRGWPNNEQFF. In DNA form, the CDR3 reads TGCGCCAGCCGGGGTTGGCCTAACAATGAGCAGTTCTTC.

The chain uses TRBV30 and TRBJ2-1, with D possibly matching TRBD1 (5 bases). Germline lookup yields CDR1 GTSNPN and CDR2 SVGIG (reference sequence). V lost 2 bases and J lost 10, with 12 bases in between. The CDR3 is made up of 12 amino acids. CDR3 region: CAWSLKGYEQFF. The CDR3 DNA is TGTGCCTGGAGTCTGAAGGGGTACGAGCAGTTCTTC. Full variable domain (rest looked up from reference TRBV30 and TRBJ2-1): SQTIHQWPATLVQPVGSPLSLECTVEGTSNPNLYWYRQAAGRGLQLLFYSVGIGQISSEVPQNLSASRPQDRQFILSSKKLLLSDSGFYLCAWSLKGYEQFFGPGTRLTVL.

The chain carries TRBV20-1 and TRBJ2-2, with 8 bases lining up with TRBD2. The CDR3 covers 16 residues. Germline values: CDR1 DFQATT, CDR2 SNEGSKA (reference sequence). With V trimmed by 3 bases and J by 6 bases, 12 bases remained unmatched. DNA of the CDR3: TGCAGTGCTAGTCTCTCGGGGGGGCCCCTTCCCGGGGAGCTGTTTTTT. Translating gives CSASLSGGPLPGELFF.

This chain links TRBV6-5 with TRBJ1-6, with 10 positions matching TRBD1. Germline V gene sequence: CDR1 MNHEY, CDR2 SVGAGI. CDR3 size: 15 residues. Trimming took 6 bases from V and 7 from J; bases not matched to a gene: 6. The CDR3 region is CASSQRTGGNSPLHF. CDR3 nucleotides: TGTGCCAGCAGCCAACGGACAGGGGGGAATTCACCCCTCCACTTT.

This chain connects TRBV9 to TRBJ2-5; a weak D match, TRBD1 (6 bases). The V and J ends lost 0 bases and 0 bases respectively, with 12 bases between them. CDR3 length: 16 amino acids. Germline values: CDR1 SGDLS, CDR2 YYNGEE. The CDR3 region has the DNA TGTGCCAGCAGCGTAGGGCAGGGGCCGAACCAAGAGACCCAGTACTTC. Translation gives CASSVGQGPNQETQYF.

This clone has only one observation. The chain has TRBV5-8 and TRBJ2-5; D remains ambiguous. The CDR3 is made up of 14 amino acids. Germline V lookup: CDR1 SGHTS, CDR2 YDEGEE. The V and J ends lost 1 base and 2 bases respectively, with 9 bases between them. The CDR3 here is CASSLMTVQETQYF. The CDR3 DNA follows: TGTGCCAGCAGCTTGATGACCGTGCAAGAGACCCAGTACTTC.

This chain joins TRBV18 and TRBJ2-3; 11 bases match TRBD2. Looked up from germline, CDR1 is KGHSH and CDR2 is LQKENI. The length of the CDR3 is 16 residues. Trimming took 5 bases from V and 4 from J; bases not matched to a gene: 8. DNA for the CDR3: TGTGCCAGCTCATTTAGCGGGGGGGCCCGCCCAGATACGCAGTATTTT. The encoded protein is CASSFSGGARPDTQYF.

CDR3 DNA: TGTGCCAGCAGTTACTCGATTGCTAGCACTGAAGCTTTCTTT. This translates into CASSYSIASTEAFF. The J gene is TRBJ1-1, the V gene TRBV6-5; D call uncertain. Per germline, CDR1 MNHEY and CDR2 SVGAGI. This CDR3 contains 14 residues. Trimming took 0 bases from V and 4 from J, leaving 9 bases between them.

In its sample, this clone was seen once. V and J are TRBV13 and TRBJ2-2; 9 nucleotides align to TRBD1. J gave up 4 bases and V 4 bases, and 4 bases lay outside the gene matches. Germline lookup yields CDR1 PRHDT and CDR2 FYEKMQ (reference sequence). The CDR3 loop spans 15 amino acids. The CDR3 DNA is TGTGCCAGCAGCTCCCGGGACAGGGCCACCGGGGAGCTGTTTTTT. This translates into CASSSRDRATGELFF. Based on the CDR3 plus reference TRBV13 and TRBJ2-2, the full variable domain is AAGVIQSPRHLIKEKRETATLKCYPIPRHDTVYWYQQGPGQDPQFLISFYEKMQSDKGSIPDRFSAQQFSDYHSELNMSSLELGDSALYFCASSSRDRATGELFFGEGSRLTVL.

The chain combines TRBV29-1 with TRBJ1-2; 8 bases fit TRBD1. Losses at the gene ends were 6 bases for V and 8 bases for J; bases not matched to a gene: 5. This CDR3 has 11 amino acids. The germline CDR1 and CDR2 sequences are SQVTM and ANQGSEA. CDR3 in DNA: TGCAGCGTAAAGACAGGGGTCGGCTACACCTTC. The encoded protein is CSVKTGVGYTF.

The gene calls are TRBV7-2 and TRBJ2-2; D unresolved. CDR3 length: 14 residues. The V end lost 2 bases, the J end lost 5 bases, and 9 bases lay between the germline ends. Germline CDR1 SGHTA, CDR2 FQGNSA. CDR3 coding DNA: TGTGCCAGCAGCTTAACGGTGGGGACCGGGGAGCTGTTTTTT. Its translation is CASSLTVGTGELFF. The variable domain in full, with the rest retrieved from reference TRBV7-2 and TRBJ2-2, is GAGVSQSPSNKVTEKGKDVELRCDPISGHTALYWYRQSLGQGLEFLIYFQGNSAPDKSGLPSDRFSAERTGGSVSTLTIQRTQQEDSAVYLCASSLTVGTGELFFGEGSRLTVL.

This clone was detected once. The gene calls are TRBV5-1 and TRBJ1-2; D is undetermined. Germline V gene sequence: CDR1 SGHRS, CDR2 YFSETQ. This CDR3 is built from 15 residues. Trimming left V 7 bases short and J 6 bases short, with 22 bases between. The CDR3, as DNA: TGCGCCAGCCGGGAACAGCCCTCACTTATTAATGGCTACACCTTC. It is translated as CASREQPSLINGYTF.

This clone came up once. V and J are TRBV6-4 and TRBJ2-7, with TRBD2 identical over 12 bases. V lost 5 bases and J lost 2; bases outside the gene matches: 4. CDR1 and CDR2 (germline): MRHNA, SNTAGT. This CDR3 region has 15 residues. CDR3: CASSQLAGGPYEQYF. CDR3 bases: TGTGCCAGCAGTCAACTAGCGGGGGGCCCCTACGAGCAGTACTTC.

V usage is TRBV5-4 and J usage is TRBJ2-7; TRBD2 matches at 10 bases. The J segment lost 2 bases and the V segment lost 2 bases, leaving 1 base of the junction unmatched. The CDR3 loop spans 14 amino acids. From germline, CDR1 is SGHNT and CDR2 YYREEE (reference sequence). CDR3 sequence (DNA): TGTGCCAGCAGCTTAGCGGGGGGGGCCTACGAGCAGTACTTC. Translated: CASSLAGGAYEQYF.